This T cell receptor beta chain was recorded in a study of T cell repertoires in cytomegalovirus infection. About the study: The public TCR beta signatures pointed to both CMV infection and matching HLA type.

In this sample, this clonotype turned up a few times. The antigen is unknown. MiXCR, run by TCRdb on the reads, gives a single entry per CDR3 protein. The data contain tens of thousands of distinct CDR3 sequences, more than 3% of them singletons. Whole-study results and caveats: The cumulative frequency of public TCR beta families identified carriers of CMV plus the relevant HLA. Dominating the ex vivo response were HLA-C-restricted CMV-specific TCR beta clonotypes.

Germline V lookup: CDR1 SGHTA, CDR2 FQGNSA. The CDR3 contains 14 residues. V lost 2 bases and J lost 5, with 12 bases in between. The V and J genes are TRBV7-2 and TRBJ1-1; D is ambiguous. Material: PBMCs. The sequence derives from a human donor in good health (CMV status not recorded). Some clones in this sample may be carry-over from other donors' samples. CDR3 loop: CASSLTYRGTEAFF. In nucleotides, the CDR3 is TGTGCCAGCAGCTTAACTTATCGTGGGACTGAAGCTTTCTTT.